These 7 T cell receptor beta chains were sequenced from one sample in a study of blood T cell repertoires in COVID-19. The repertoire was sequenced with immunoSEQ multiplex PCR; TCRdb's copy has only in-frame clones and lacks some. Among about 430,000 clones, approximately 90% were seen once, and the ten largest hold 0.7% to 1%. The sequencing input was peripheral blood. These receptor sequences come from a man younger than 35 with COVID-19, enrolled during active disease.

This chain joins TRBV15 and TRBJ1-3; unclear D gene. Germline loops: CDR1 LNHNV, CDR2 YYDKDF (reference sequence). V lost 0 bases and J lost 0, with 9 bases in between. CDR3 length: 16 residues. CDR3 region: CATSRDLGASGNTIYF. CDR3 in DNA: TGTGCCACCAGCAGAGATCTAGGAGCCTCTGGAAACACCATATATTTT. Together with reference TRBV15 and TRBJ1-3, the CDR3 gives the full variable domain: DAMVIQNPRYQVTQFGKPVTLSCSQTLNHNVMYWYQQKSSQAPKLLFHYYDKDFNNEADTPDNFQSRRPNTSFCFLDIRSPGLGDTAMYLCATSRDLGASGNTIYFGEGSWLTVV.

In its sample, this clone was seen once. V is TRBV5-8 and J is TRBJ2-2; D gene unclear. V dropped 0 bases and J dropped 10 bases, with 10 bases sitting between them. Germline CDR1 is SGHTS and CDR2 is YDEGEE. The CDR3 extends over 13 amino acids. The CDR3 loop is CASSLGGRPELFF. The CDR3 nucleotides are TGTGCCAGCAGCTTGGGTGGCCGCCCGGAGCTGTTTTTT.

This rearrangement joins TRBV3-1 (or the pseudogene TRBV3-2) to TRBJ2-3, with TRBD2 matching 12 bases. There are 19 residues in the CDR3. Germline CDR1 reads LGHDT; CDR2 reads YNNKEL (reference sequence). The J segment lost 3 bases and the V segment lost 0 bases, leaving 10 bases of the junction unmatched. The CDR3 DNA is TGTGCCAGCAGCCAAGATCGTCCTAGCGGGAGGGGTTCGACAGATACGCAGTATTTT. As protein: CASSQDRPSGRGSTDTQYF.

The chain carries TRBV12-3 or TRBV12-4 and TRBJ2-1; TRBD1 might be the D (5 bases). Between the trimmed V and J ends, which lost 6 bases and 7 bases, there was a span of 10 bases. CDR3 length equals 12 residues. The DNA for the CDR3 is TGTGCCAGCAGGAACAGGTGGAATGAGCAGTTCTTC. Translation gives CASRNRWNEQFF.

This chain uses TRBV15 with TRBJ2-7, with D tentatively TRBD2 (6 bases). Germline CDR1 and CDR2: LNHNV and YYDKDF (reference sequence). The length of the CDR3 is 14 residues. Trimming left V 0 bases short and J 3 bases short, with 9 bases between. CDR3 sequence (DNA): TGTGCCACCAGCAGAGATTGGCGGGACTACGAGCAGTACTTC. The encoded protein is CATSRDWRDYEQYF.

The chain uses TRBV3-1 (or the pseudogene TRBV3-2) and TRBJ1-4, with 8 bases lining up with TRBD1. Per germline, CDR1 LGHDT and CDR2 YNNKEL (reference sequence). This CDR3 has 16 residues. After removal of 0 bases from V and 10 bases from J, the junction contained 10 bases not matched to a gene. CDR3 nucleotide sequence: TGTGCCAGCAGCCAAGATAGCGACAGGGGATTTGGAAAACTGTTTTTT. Translated, it gives CASSQDSDRGFGKLFF.

The chain is built from TRBV27 and TRBJ2-7, with 11 nucleotides matching TRBD2. Looked up from germline, CDR1 is MNHEY and CDR2 is SMNVEV (reference sequence). V trimming: 6 bases; J trimming: 4 bases; junction bases outside the gene matches: 8. The CDR3 runs 15 residues. The CDR3 region is CASRPIAGGSYEQYF. The CDR3, as DNA: TGTGCCAGCAGGCCTATAGCGGGAGGGTCTTACGAGCAGTACTTC.